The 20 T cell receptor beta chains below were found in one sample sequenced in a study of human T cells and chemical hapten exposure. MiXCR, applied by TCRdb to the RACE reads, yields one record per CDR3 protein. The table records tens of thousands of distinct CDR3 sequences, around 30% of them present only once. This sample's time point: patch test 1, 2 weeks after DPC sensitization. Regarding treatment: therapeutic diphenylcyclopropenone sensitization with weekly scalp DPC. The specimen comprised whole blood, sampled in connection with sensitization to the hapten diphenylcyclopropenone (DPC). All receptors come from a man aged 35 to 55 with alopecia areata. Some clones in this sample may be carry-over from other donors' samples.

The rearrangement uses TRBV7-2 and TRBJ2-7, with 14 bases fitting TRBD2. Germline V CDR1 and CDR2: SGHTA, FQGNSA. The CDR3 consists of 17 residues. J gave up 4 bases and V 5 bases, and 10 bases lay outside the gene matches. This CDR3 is CASSRLAGGSRRYEQYF. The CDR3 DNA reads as TGTGCCAGCAGCCGACTAGCGGGAGGGTCTCGAAGATACGAGCAGTACTTC. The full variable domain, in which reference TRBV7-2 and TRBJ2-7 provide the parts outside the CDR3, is GAGVSQSPSNKVTEKGKDVELRCDPISGHTALYWYRQSLGQGLEFLIYFQGNSAPDKSGLPSDRFSAERTGGSVSTLTIQRTQQEDSAVYLCASSRLAGGSRRYEQYFGPGTRLTVT.

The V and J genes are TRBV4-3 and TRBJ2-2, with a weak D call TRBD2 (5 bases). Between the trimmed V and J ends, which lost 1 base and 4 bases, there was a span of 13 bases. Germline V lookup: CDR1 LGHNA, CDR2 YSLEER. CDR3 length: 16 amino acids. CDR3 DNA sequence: TGCGCCAGCAGCCAAGCCCATGGACTTCCCACCGGGGAGCTGTTTTTT. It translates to CASSQAHGLPTGELFF.

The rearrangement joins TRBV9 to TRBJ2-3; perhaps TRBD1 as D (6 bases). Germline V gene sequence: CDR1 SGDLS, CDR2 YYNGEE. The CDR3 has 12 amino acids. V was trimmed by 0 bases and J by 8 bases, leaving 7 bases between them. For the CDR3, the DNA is TGTGCCAGCAGCGTAGCCAGGGGTACGCAGTATTTT. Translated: CASSVARGTQYF. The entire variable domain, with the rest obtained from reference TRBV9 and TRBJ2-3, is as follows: DSGVTQTPKHLITATGQRVTLRCSPRSGDLSVYWYQQSLDQGLQFLIQYYNGEERAKGNILERFSAQQFPDLHSELNLSSLELGDSALYFCASSVARGTQYFGPGTRLTVL.

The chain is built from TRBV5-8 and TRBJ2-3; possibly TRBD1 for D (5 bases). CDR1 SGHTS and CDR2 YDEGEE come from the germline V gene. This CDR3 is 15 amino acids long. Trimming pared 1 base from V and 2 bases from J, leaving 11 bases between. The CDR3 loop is CASSLLQGITDTQYF. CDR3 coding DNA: TGTGCCAGCAGCTTGTTGCAGGGTATCACAGATACGCAGTATTTT.

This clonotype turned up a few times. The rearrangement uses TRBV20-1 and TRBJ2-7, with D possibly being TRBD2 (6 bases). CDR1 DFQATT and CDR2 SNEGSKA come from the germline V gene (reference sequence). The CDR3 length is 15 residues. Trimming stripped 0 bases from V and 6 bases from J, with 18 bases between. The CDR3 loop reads CSARDWASASAEQYF. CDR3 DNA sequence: TGCAGTGCTAGAGATTGGGCTAGCGCTTCGGCCGAGCAGTACTTC.

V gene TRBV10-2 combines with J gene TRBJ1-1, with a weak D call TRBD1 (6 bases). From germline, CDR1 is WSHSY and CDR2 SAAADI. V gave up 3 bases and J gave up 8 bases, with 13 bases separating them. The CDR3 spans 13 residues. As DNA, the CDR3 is TGCGCCAGCAGTGAAACCACAGGGAGCGAAGCTTTCTTT. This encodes CASSETTGSEAFF.

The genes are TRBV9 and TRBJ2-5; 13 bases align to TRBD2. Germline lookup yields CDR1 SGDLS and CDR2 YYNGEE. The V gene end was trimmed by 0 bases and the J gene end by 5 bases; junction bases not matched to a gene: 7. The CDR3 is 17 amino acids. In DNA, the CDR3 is TGTGCCAGCAGCGTAGGGACTAGCGGGAGATATTTGGAGACCCAGTACTTC. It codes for CASSVGTSGRYLETQYF.

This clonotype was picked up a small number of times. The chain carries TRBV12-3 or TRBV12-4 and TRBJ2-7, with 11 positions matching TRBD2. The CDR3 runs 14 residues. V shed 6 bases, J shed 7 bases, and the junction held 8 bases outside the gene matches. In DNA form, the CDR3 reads TGTGCCAGCAGCATGACTAGCGGGGTGGTTGAGCAGTACTTC. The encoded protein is CASSMTSGVVEQYF.

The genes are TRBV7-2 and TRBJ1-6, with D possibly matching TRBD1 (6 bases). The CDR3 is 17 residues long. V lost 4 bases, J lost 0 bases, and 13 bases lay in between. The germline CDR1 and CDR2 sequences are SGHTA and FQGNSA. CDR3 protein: CASSWRTGSSYNSPLHF. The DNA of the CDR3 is TGTGCCAGCAGCTGGCGAACAGGGAGCTCCTATAATTCACCCCTCCACTTT.

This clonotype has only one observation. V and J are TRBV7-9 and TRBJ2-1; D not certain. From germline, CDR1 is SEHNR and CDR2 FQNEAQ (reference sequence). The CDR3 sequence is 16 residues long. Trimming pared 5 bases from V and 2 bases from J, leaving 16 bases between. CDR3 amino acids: CASSGRLERTYNEQFF. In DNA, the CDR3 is TGTGCCAGCAGCGGCCGATTAGAGAGGACCTACAATGAGCAGTTCTTC.

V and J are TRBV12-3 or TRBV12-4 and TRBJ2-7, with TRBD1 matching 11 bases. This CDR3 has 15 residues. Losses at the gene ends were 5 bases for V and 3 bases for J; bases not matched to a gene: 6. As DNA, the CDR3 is TGTGCCAGCAGTCCGGGACAGGGGGTTCTCTACGAGCAGTACTTC. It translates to CASSPGQGVLYEQYF.

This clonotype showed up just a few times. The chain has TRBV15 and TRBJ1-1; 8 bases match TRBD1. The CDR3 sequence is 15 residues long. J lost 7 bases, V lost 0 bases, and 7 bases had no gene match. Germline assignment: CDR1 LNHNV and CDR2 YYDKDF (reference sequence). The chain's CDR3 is CATSRDPGQVGEAFF. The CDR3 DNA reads TGTGCCACCAGCAGAGATCCGGGACAGGTCGGTGAAGCTTTCTTT. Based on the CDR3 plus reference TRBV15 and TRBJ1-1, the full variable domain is DAMVIQNPRYQVTQFGKPVTLSCSQTLNHNVMYWYQQKSSQAPKLLFHYYDKDFNNEADTPDNFQSRRPNTSFCFLDIRSPGLGDTAMYLCATSRDPGQVGEAFFGQGTRLTVV.

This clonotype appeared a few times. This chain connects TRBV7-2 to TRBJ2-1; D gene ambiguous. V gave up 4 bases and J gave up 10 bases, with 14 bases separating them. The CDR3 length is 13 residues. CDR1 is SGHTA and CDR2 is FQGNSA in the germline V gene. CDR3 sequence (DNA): TGTGCCAGCAGCTCAACTGCGTTCGGGGAGCAGTTCTTC. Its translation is CASSSTAFGEQFF.

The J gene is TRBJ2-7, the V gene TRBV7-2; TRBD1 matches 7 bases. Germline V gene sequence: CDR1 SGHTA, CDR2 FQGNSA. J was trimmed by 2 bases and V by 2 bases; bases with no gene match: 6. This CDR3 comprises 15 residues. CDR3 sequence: CASSLQGVRTYEQYF. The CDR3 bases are TGTGCCAGCAGCTTACAGGGGGTAAGGACCTACGAGCAGTACTTC.

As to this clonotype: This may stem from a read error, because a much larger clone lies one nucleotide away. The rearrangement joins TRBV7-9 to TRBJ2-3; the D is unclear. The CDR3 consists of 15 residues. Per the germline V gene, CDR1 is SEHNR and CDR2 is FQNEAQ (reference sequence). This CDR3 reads CASSSWMGQEDTRYF. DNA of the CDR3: TGTGCCAGCAGCTCATGGATGGGCCAAGAAGATACGCGGTATTTT.

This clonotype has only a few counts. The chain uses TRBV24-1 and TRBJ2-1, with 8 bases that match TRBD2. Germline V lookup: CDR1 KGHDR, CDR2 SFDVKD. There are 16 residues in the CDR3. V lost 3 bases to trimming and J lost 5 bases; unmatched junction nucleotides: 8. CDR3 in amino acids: CATSDPGLEVNNEQFF. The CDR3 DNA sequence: TGTGCCACCAGTGATCCGGGACTAGAGGTAAACAATGAGCAGTTCTTC.

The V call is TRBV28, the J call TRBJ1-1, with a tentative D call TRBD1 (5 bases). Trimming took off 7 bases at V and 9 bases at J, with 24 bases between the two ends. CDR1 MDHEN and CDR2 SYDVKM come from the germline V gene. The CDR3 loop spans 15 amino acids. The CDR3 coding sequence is TGTGCCAGCACCCCCCTCCGCGACCGAGGGGATAAAGCTTTCTTT. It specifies CASTPLRDRGDKAFF.

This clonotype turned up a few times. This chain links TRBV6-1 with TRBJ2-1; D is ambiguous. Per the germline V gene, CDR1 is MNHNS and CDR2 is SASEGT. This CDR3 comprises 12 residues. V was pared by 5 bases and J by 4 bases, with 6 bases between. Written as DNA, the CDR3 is TGTGCCAGCAGTTTATCGTACAATGAGCAGTTCTTC. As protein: CASSLSYNEQFF.

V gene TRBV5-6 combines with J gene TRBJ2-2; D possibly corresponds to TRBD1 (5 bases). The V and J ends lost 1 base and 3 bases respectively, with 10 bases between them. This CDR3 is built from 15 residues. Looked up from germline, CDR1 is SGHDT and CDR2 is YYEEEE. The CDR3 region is CASSLRQGDTGELFF. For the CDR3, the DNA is TGTGCCAGCAGCTTGCGCCAAGGGGACACCGGGGAGCTGTTTTTT.

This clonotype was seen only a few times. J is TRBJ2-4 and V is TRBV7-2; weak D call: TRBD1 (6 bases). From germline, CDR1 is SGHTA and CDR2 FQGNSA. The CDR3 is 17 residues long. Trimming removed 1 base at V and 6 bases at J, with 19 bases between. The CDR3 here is CASSLGSSALGGNIQYF. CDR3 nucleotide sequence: TGTGCCAGCAGCTTAGGCTCTTCTGCGTTAGGGGGAAACATTCAGTACTTC.